A single T cell receptor (beta chain) is shown here with its context. What it recognizes is unknown. The record originates from a study of T cells in localized non-small cell lung cancer. Broader study findings: In the blood, greater T cell density corresponded to longer overall survival. In adjacent lung appeared a median 57 of the top 100 tumor clones.

Profiling relied on immunoSEQ multiplex PCR, and the TCRdb table lists in-frame clones only, not all of them. Of around 140,000 clones detected, 80% to 90% appear once; the ten largest clones hold 1.5% to 2%. Germline V gene sequence: CDR1 MNHEY, CDR2 SMNVEV (reference sequence). Between the trimmed V and J ends, which lost 8 bases and 2 bases, there was a span of 16 bases. The CDR3 runs to 15 residues. The sequencing here drew on peripheral blood, taken before any cancer treatment. This receptor was taken from a female donor of 60 years or more with stage I lung adenocarcinoma. The chain links TRBV27 to TRBJ1-3; D perhaps matches TRBD1 (5 bases). The CDR3 sequence is CASQAGMGPGNTIYF. DNA for the CDR3: TGTGCCAGCCAGGCGGGGATGGGACCTGGAAACACCATATATTTT.